This entry is about one T cell receptor beta chain. It has no known antigen specificity. No clone much larger than this one lies a single base away; base qualities are absent. Receptor libraries were prepared by 5' RACE. Sequencing was performed on an Illumina HiSeq 2000. A universal primer binding site was introduced by template switching, and a unique molecular identifier was present in the final cDNA, enabling accurate counting of TCR cDNA molecules. Specific primers in the conserved constant-segment region were used to synthesize first-strand cDNA for TCR alpha and beta chains. To control for contamination, every cDNA library was double barcoded, receiving both a SMART-Mk sample barcode and Illumina barcodes. TruSeq adapter sequences, together with Illumina sample barcodes, were added in two successive PCR steps. TCR alpha and beta cDNA libraries were sequenced on the Illumina HiSeq platform with custom primers. Turning to the authors' computational methods: MiGEC processed the raw reads to extract unique molecular identifiers, while MiXCR was used to determine the CDR3 positions. Recombination models were inferred per individual with the repgenHMM and IGoR tools using an EM algorithm. The tcR package in R was used for shared clonotype analysis, with sharing normalized by the product of cloneset sizes. To study raw recombination free of thymic and clonal selection effects, out-of-frame nonproductive sequences were analyzed. TCRdb applied fastp at Q25 and MiXCR to the public reads, then kept only in-frame beta chains. Every distinct CDR3 protein forms one entry, paired with its most common genes and DNA. The authors' filters were not applied to this entry. This sample has around 1.7 million distinct CDR3 sequences in its table, and 32% of those were observed once. In total, the top ten clones hold about 0.25% of the sample.

Including cysteine and phenylalanine, the CDR3 has 15 amino acids. The only DNA kept is the CDR3, 45 bases in frame from the first base. V lost 0 bases and J lost 2 bases; the stretch between them is 11 bases long. Sequences MNHEY (CDR1) and SMNVEV (CDR2) are obtained from the germline V gene (reference sequence). This record comes from a study of identical twins (dated by TCRdb to 2016 to 2018). For the study in its entirety: To test whether fetal clonotypes persist, the study used deep sequencing on TCR alpha and beta repertoires from monozygotic twins, unrelated adults of various ages, and cord blood. To rule out contamination, replicate twin experiments were performed at different times with different library preparation protocols.

Only healthy Caucasian donors were included. Study-wide findings and limitations: Fewer insertions were carried by abundant cord blood beta clonotypes; a weaker similar trend was observed in young adult naive repertoires, while no such trend was observed in memory repertoires. Recombination models systematically underestimated out-of-frame TCR alpha sharing in monozygotic twins but agreed with sharing between unrelated individuals. A weaker excess of twin sharing was found in beta out-of-frame sequences because the signal-to-noise ratio was lowered by fewer shared sequences. Compared with coincidental sharing between unrelated individuals, out-of-frame TCR alpha sequences shared between twins showed an excess of sequences with low generation probability. Zero-insertion analyses could be partly confounded by invariant T cells such as MAIT and iNKT, though diverse VJ usage argued against such confounding for most clonotypes. Because the same donors could not be followed over many years, the conclusions depended on cross-sectional statistical analysis.

The sequenced sample consisted of cord blood. This clonotype was sampled from a newborn girl in good health. The chain couples TRBV27 to TRBJ2-7, with TRBD2 perhaps the D gene, on 6 matching bases. The bases read TGTGCCAGCAGTTTATCGCCGGGGGTCCCCTACGAGCAGTACTTC. This gives the protein CASSLSPGVPYEQYF.